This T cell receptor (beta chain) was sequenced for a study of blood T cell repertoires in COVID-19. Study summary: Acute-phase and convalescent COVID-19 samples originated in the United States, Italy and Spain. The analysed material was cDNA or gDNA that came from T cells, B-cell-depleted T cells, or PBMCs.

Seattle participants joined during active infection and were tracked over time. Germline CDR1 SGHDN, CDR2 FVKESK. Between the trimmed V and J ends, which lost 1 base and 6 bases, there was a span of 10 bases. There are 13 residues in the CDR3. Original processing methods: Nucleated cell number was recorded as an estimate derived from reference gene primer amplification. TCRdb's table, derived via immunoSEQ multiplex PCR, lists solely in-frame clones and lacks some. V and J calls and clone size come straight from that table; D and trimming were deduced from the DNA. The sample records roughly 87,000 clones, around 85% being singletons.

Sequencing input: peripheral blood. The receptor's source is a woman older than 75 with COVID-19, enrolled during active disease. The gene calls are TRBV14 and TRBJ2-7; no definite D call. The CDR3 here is CASSQVSSIEQYF. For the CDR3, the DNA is TGTGCCAGCAGCCAAGTGAGTAGCATCGAGCAGTACTTC.